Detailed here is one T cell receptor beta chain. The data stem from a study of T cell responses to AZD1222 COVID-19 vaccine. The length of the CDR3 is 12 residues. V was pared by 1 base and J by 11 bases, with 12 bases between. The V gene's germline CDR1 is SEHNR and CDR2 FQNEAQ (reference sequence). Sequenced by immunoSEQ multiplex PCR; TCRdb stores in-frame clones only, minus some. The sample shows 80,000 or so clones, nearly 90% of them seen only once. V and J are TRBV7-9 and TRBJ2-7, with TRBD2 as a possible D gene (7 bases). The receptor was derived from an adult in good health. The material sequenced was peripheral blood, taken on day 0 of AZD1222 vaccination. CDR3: CASSLEGGIKYF. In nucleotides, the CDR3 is TGTGCCAGCAGCTTAGAGGGGGGGATAAAGTACTTC. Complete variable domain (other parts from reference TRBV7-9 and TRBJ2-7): DTGVSQNPRHKITKRGQNVTFRCDPISEHNRLYWYRQTLGQGPEFLTYFQNEAQLEKSRLLSDRFSAERPKGSFSTLEIQRTEQGDSAMYLCASSLEGGIKYFGPGTRLTVT.